This T cell receptor (beta chain) stems from a study of T cell responses to AZD1222 COVID-19 vaccine. This CDR3 has 12 amino acids. Germline CDR1 reads MNHEY; CDR2 reads SMNVEV (reference sequence). The ends were cut back, 4 bases at V and 7 bases at J, with 10 bases in the middle. Some clones are missing from TCRdb's copy, which holds only in-frame ones; the method was immunoSEQ multiplex PCR. The sample contains some 130,000 clones, around 84% of which appear only once. Points from the study as a whole: Just a handful of AZD1222 recipients tested seropositive at baseline. Repertoire samples came only from after the peak T cell response.

Remarks on this clone: Its antigen remains unidentified.

The receptor was derived from an adult in good health. This chain links TRBV27 with TRBJ1-1, with D unclear. Sample: peripheral blood, taken on day 0 of AZD1222 vaccination. The CDR3 nucleotides read TGTGCCAGCAGTTCTGGATCAGGTGAAGCTTTCTTT. Protein: CASSSGSGEAFF.